Listed below are T cell receptor beta chains from one sample, sequenced in a study of blood T cells in healthy people across ages. In TCRdb, the 5' RACE reads were re-called with MiXCR into one record per CDR3 protein. The data contain roughly 1,500,000 distinct CDR3 sequences, roughly 32% of them singletons. Specimen: blood. The receptor source for this set is a woman under 40 in good health. Each CDR3 is given with its conserved first and last residue. The order of the fields is V gene, J gene, clone size, D gene, CDR3 DNA, CDR3 protein. A D gene is named only where the DNA matches it firmly. Some rows mark clone size as missing; the rest say once, few, many or name a class of expanded clone.

TRBV6-1	TRBJ1-2	few	TRBD1	TGTGCCAGCAGTGAAGCTTCGGCAGGGGGAATTTATGGCTACACCTTC	CASSEASAGGIYGYTF
TRBV24-1	TRBJ2-1	.	TRBD2	TGTGCCACCAGTGGCACTAGCGGGAGTCTTGAGCAGTTCTTC	CATSGTSGSLEQFF
TRBV15	TRBJ1-4	few	.	TGTGCCACCAGCGCTACAGAAACTAATGAAAAACTGTTTTTT	CATSATETNEKLFF
TRBV7-9	TRBJ1-2	.	TRBD1	TGTGCAGTCGCGAGGACAGGGGCTAACTATGGCTACACCTTC	CAVARTGANYGYTF
TRBV4-1	TRBJ1-6	few	TRBD1	TGCGCCAGCAGCATAGGACAGGTGATTACACCCCTCCACTTT	CASSIGQVITPLHF
TRBV20-1	TRBJ1-2	.	TRBD1	TGCAGTGCCGCCGGGACAGGGGGCCTAAACTATGGCTACACCTTC	CSAAGTGGLNYGYTF
TRBV6-1	TRBJ1-5	.	.	TGTGCCAGCAGTGAAGGGATTAGCAATCAGCCCCAGCATTTT	CASSEGISNQPQHF
TRBV27	TRBJ1-2	few	.	TGTGCCAGCAGTTTCCTCGCCGGACAGACCGATGGCTACACCTTC	CASSFLAGQTDGYTF
TRBV6-4	TRBJ2-4	many	.	TGTGCCAGCAGTGATGGCGGACCTAGCCACAAAAACATTCAGTACTTC	CASSDGGPSHKNIQYF
TRBV24-1	TRBJ1-4	.	.	TGTGCCACCAGTGATTTGGGGGGTGAAAAACTGCTTTTT	CATSDLGGEKLLF
TRBV28	TRBJ1-2	.	.	TGTGCCAGCAGTCTCCTCGGAGGGAAAGGCTACACCTTC	CASSLLGGKGYTF
TRBV29-1	TRBJ2-5	once	.	TGCAGCGTTGCTGTGGGACAAGAAGAGACCCAGTACTTC	CSVAVGQEETQYF
TRBV7-9	TRBJ1-1	few	.	TGTGCCAGCAGCTTAGAGGCACCACCTTCCGAAGCTTTCTTT	CASSLEAPPSEAFF
TRBV3-1	TRBJ2-3	.	TRBD2	TGTGCCAGCAGCCAAGAGGCGGGGACTATGGATACGCAGTATTTT	CASSQEAGTMDTQYF
TRBV5-1	TRBJ1-6	.	.	TGCGCCAGCAGCCCCGAGCAGGGCGGTTCACCCCTCCACTTT	CASSPEQGGSPLHF
TRBV12-3/TRBV12-4	TRBJ2-5	.	.	TGTGCCAGCAGCCCGCCCGGCGTCCAAGAGACCCAGTACTTC	CASSPPGVQETQYF
TRBV27	TRBJ2-7	.	.	TGTGCCAGCAGTCCCGGGAGCAGGTCCCCCTACGAGCAGTACTTC	CASSPGSRSPYEQYF
TRBV9	TRBJ2-2	.	.	TGTGCCACTGCCAGGCTAGCCCAGGCCGGGGAGCTGTTTTTT	CATARLAQAGELFF
TRBV29-1	TRBJ2-1	many	TRBD2	TGCAGCGTTCGGGGAGAGGGGGCTAGCGGGAGAATAGATGAGCAGTTCTTC	CSVRGEGASGRIDEQFF
TRBV21-1	TRBJ2-7	.	.	TGTGCCAGCAGCAATTCTAGACCCCTCTACGAGCAGTACTTC	CASSNSRPLYEQYF
TRBV3-1	TRBJ1-1	.	.	TGTGCCAGCAGCCCCCTACACGATAACACTGAAGCTTTCTTT	CASSPLHDNTEAFF
TRBV2	TRBJ2-1	.	.	TGTGCCAGCAGTGACACCCCAGGGGAGCAGTTCTTC	CASSDTPGEQFF
TRBV29-1	TRBJ2-2	.	.	TGCAGCGTTGGGGCGCCGAACACCGGGGAGCTGTTTTTT	CSVGAPNTGELFF
TRBV7-9	TRBJ1-1	.	.	TGTGCCAGCAGCTTAGCGTCCCAGACTGAAGCTTTCTTT	CASSLASQTEAFF
TRBV20-1	TRBJ1-2	few	.	TGCAGTGCTAGACCCCGCGGGGGGACTTACTATGACTACACCTTC	CSARPRGGTYYDYTF
TRBV7-7	TRBJ2-3	.	.	TGTGCCAGCAGCCCCGCCCCGCCCCCAGATACGCAGTATTTT	CASSPAPPPDTQYF
TRBV2	TRBJ2-1	.	.	TGTACCAGCAGAGACAACTCCTACAATGAGCAGTTCTTC	CTSRDNSYNEQFF
TRBV3-1	TRBJ2-5	few	TRBD2	TGTGCCAGCAGCCAAGGGCTTAAACGGGGGGTCTTCCAAGAGACCCAGTACTTC	CASSQGLKRGVFQETQYF
TRBV6-1	TRBJ2-3	.	.	TGTGCCAGCAGTGAATACCAAGGCCCCACAGATACGCAGTATTTT	CASSEYQGPTDTQYF
TRBV9	TRBJ1-2	few	.	TGTGCCAGCAGCGAAGGGCCGTGGGATGACTACACCTTC	CASSEGPWDDYTF
TRBV7-8	TRBJ2-1	.	TRBD2	TGTGCCAGCAGCTTGGAGAAGGCCAGAAAGCGGGATTACAATGAGCAGTTCTTC	CASSLEKARKRDYNEQFF
TRBV2	TRBJ2-7	.	TRBD1	TGTGCCAGCAGGGGACAGGACGGATACGAGCAGTACTTC	CASRGQDGYEQYF
TRBV6-1	TRBJ2-3	.	TRBD2	TGTGCCAGCACCAGGGGAGTAGCGGGGAGCACAGATACGCAGTATTTT	CASTRGVAGSTDTQYF
TRBV15	TRBJ2-7	many	.	TGTGCCACCAGCAGAGATGATGTTTACGAGCAGTACTTC	CATSRDDVYEQYF
TRBV5-6	TRBJ2-1	few	TRBD2	TGTGCCAGCAGCTTGGTGATGGGGGGGAACCCAGCCAATGAGCAGTTCTTC	CASSLVMGGNPANEQFF
TRBV6-1	TRBJ2-1	.	TRBD2	TGTGCCAGCATCTTAGCTAGCGGGATAGATGAGCAGTTCTTC	CASILASGIDEQFF
TRBV20-1	TRBJ1-2	.	.	TGCAGTGCTAGGGGACTCCTCAATGGGGCCTATGGCTACACCTTC	CSARGLLNGAYGYTF
TRBV14	TRBJ2-5	.	.	TGTGCCAGCAGCCAAGCGGACATAGTGTACTCTTTCCAAGAGACCCAGTACTTC	CASSQADIVYSFQETQYF
TRBV7-9	TRBJ2-7	few	.	TGTGCCAGCAGCCAGGGCAGGGACTCCTACGAGCAGTACTTC	CASSQGRDSYEQYF
TRBV15	TRBJ2-1	few	.	TGTGCCACCAGCAGAGACCCGGGAGAAGATGAGCAGTTCTTC	CATSRDPGEDEQFF
TRBV2	TRBJ2-4	few	.	TGTGCCAGCAGCCCCGGGGCTGGACCCGTTAGGCAGTACTTC	CASSPGAGPVRQYF
TRBV28	TRBJ1-1	.	TRBD1	TGTGCCAACACCCCGACAGGGGACACTGAAGCTTTCTTT	CANTPTGDTEAFF
TRBV10-3	TRBJ2-7	many	.	TGTGCCATCAGGACCGCAGAGGGGGAAGCGCGAGAGCAGTACTTC	CAIRTAEGEAREQYF
TRBV18	TRBJ2-5	.	.	TGTGCCAGCTCACGGGCAGGTTCACAAGAGACCCAGTACTTC	CASSRAGSQETQYF